The 28 T cell receptor beta chains below all came from one sample that was sequenced in a study of molecular identifiers for immune sequencing clone quantification. Each CDR3 protein gets one entry after TCRdb re-called the PCR reads with MiXCR. The data hold over 65,000 distinct CDR3 sequences, with roughly 25% observed a single time. The sequencing input was naive CD8+ T cells from blood, with Jurkat cell RNA spiked in. Subset here: FACS-sorted CD8+CD4-CCR7+CD45RA+ naive T cells. Every receptor here comes from a human donor in good health. Some libraries in this study had Jurkat cell RNA spiked in.

Worth noting for this clonotype: A much larger clone sits a single nucleotide away, making a read error possible. This chain joins TRBV9 and TRBJ2-3; 7 positions match TRBD1. The V gene's germline CDR1 is SGDLS and CDR2 YYNGEE. This CDR3 has 15 amino acids. CDR3 coding DNA: TGTGCCACCACGACGGGACAGCAGTCCACAGCTACGCAGTATTTT. Translated: CATTTGQQSTATQYF.

This clonotype was seen a handful of times. The chain recombines TRBV11-2 with TRBJ2-5; the match to TRBD1 covers 8 bases. This CDR3 has 15 residues. Trimming took 5 bases from V and 1 from J; bases not matched to a gene: 6. Germline V lookup: CDR1 SGHAT, CDR2 FQNNGV. Here the CDR3 reads CASSPRTGPQETQYF. Written as DNA, the CDR3 is TGTGCCAGCAGCCCGCGGACAGGGCCCCAAGAGACCCAGTACTTC.

A remark on this clonotype: A much more abundant neighbour one base away suggests this may be a read error. This chain links TRBV24-1 with TRBJ2-1; 8 positions agree with TRBD2. This CDR3 contains 20 residues. The germline V gene encodes CDR1 KGHDR and CDR2 SFDVKD. The CDR3 nucleotides are TGTGCCACCCGTGAATACAGAACGGTCCCTGAGCGGGAGCTGGACAATGAGCAGTTCTTC. It specifies CATREYRTVPERELDNEQFF.

The CDR3 region has the DNA TGTGCCAGCACCTCCCCGGGACAGCTGCCTCCCTACGAGCAGTACTTC. This sequence encodes CASTSPGQLPPYEQYF. The chain couples TRBV28 to TRBJ2-7, with TRBD1 matching over 7 bases. The CDR3 length is 16 residues. J was trimmed by 2 bases and V by 7 bases; bases with no gene match: 14. Germline V gene sequence: CDR1 MDHEN, CDR2 SYDVKM.

For this clonotype: A much more abundant neighbour one base away suggests this may be a read error. The chain links TRBV5-1 to TRBJ1-4, with TRBD1 matching 12 bases. The CDR3 runs 17 residues. Germline values: CDR1 SGHRS, CDR2 YFSETQ. Here the CDR3 reads CASSRGTGGATNGKLFF. CDR3 in DNA: TGCGCCAGCAGCAGAGGGACAGGGGGCGCGACTAATGGAAAACTGTTTTTT.

The table lists this clonotype with a few counts. The chain links TRBV27 to TRBJ2-1, with D maybe TRBD1 (5 bases). The germline CDR1 and CDR2 sequences are MNHEY and SMNVEV (reference sequence). Deletions cut 5 bases from V and 9 bases from J, with 11 bases between. This CDR3 spans 12 amino acids. The CDR3 is CASSQGFGEQFF. For the CDR3, the DNA is TGTGCCAGCAGTCAGGGTTTCGGTGAGCAGTTCTTC.

This clonotype was picked up many times. This sequence joins TRBV4-1 and TRBJ1-4; no definite D call. The germline V gene has CDR1 MGHRA and CDR2 YSYEKL. Trimming pared 0 bases from V and 7 bases from J, leaving 12 bases between. This CDR3 is 15 amino acids long. CDR3: CASSQDLAGVEKLFF. In nucleotides, the CDR3 is TGCGCCAGCAGCCAAGATTTGGCAGGTGTTGAAAAACTGTTTTTT.

This clonotype was counted many times. The rearrangement uses TRBV6-5 and TRBJ2-3; either TRBD1 or TRBD2 may fit D (5 bases each). Germline V gives CDR1 MNHEY, CDR2 SVGAGI. There are 15 residues in the CDR3. Trimming cost V 3 bases and J 6 bases, with 16 bases left between them. The DNA of the CDR3 is TGTGCCAGCAGTTATTCCCCGGGACGGAGGGATACGCAGTATTTT. Protein product: CASSYSPGRRDTQYF.

This clonotype was picked up a small number of times. The chain employs TRBV6-5 and TRBJ1-1, with 8 bases fitting TRBD1. The J segment lost 0 bases and the V segment lost 0 bases, leaving 3 bases of the junction unmatched. The CDR3 totals 16 residues. Germline CDR1 is MNHEY and CDR2 is SVGAGI. CDR3 sequence: CASSYSRTGMNTEAFF. DNA for the CDR3: TGTGCCAGCAGTTACTCGAGGACAGGGATGAACACTGAAGCTTTCTTT.

There are a few counts of this clonotype. The chain carries TRBV29-1 and TRBJ2-7, with TRBD2 matching over 8 bases. Germline CDR1 SQVTM, CDR2 ANQGSEA. The CDR3 is 13 residues long. V was pared by 4 bases and J by 4 bases, with 6 bases of the junction left unmatched. The CDR3 loop is CSVGPAGEYEQYF. CDR3 DNA sequence: TGCAGCGTTGGACCAGCGGGAGAGTACGAGCAGTACTTC.

Remarks on this clonotype: A much larger clone lies a single base off, so this may be a read error. V gene TRBV7-2 combines with J gene TRBJ2-5, with unresolved D. The CDR3 is 13 residues long. CDR1 and CDR2 from the germline V gene are SGHTA and FQGNSA. The CDR3 loop reads CASSLAAQETRYF. The DNA of the CDR3 is TGTGCCAGCAGCTTGGCAGCCCAAGAGACCCGGTACTTC.

The chain links TRBV7-9 to TRBJ2-2, with D possibly being TRBD1 (5 bases). The CDR3 totals 15 residues. Trimming took 5 bases from V and 4 from J, leaving 14 bases between them. Germline values: CDR1 SEHNR, CDR2 FQNEAQ (reference sequence). This CDR3 reads CASSPVQGSTGELFF. The DNA for the CDR3 is TGTGCCAGCAGCCCCGTGCAGGGTAGCACCGGGGAGCTGTTTTTT.

This rearrangement joins TRBV6-2 or TRBV6-3 to TRBJ1-2; tentatively, D is TRBD1 (6 bases). Trimming took 8 bases from V and 8 from J, leaving 9 bases between them. CDR1 is MNHEY, CDR2 SVGEGT, per germline. The CDR3 extends over 10 amino acids. The DNA of the CDR3 is TGTGCCAGCGCAGGGGCCGGCTACACCTTC. Its protein is CASAGAGYTF.

Concerning this clonotype: This may arise from a read error, as a much more abundant clone is one base away. The CDR3 end shows no conserved phenylalanine or tryptophan, and so a read error is likely. This chain connects TRBV29-1 to TRBJ1-1; 7 bases match TRBD1. The CDR3 is made up of 12 amino acids. The J segment lost 1 base and the V segment lost 7 bases, leaving 3 bases of the junction unmatched. Germline loops: CDR1 SQVTM, CDR2 ANQGSEA. CDR3 amino acids: CSADRENTEAFL. The DNA for the CDR3 is TGCAGCGCCGACAGGGAGAACACTGAAGCTTTCCTT.

This clonotype was counted many times. The rearrangement links TRBV7-2 to TRBJ2-7; tentative D call: TRBD1 (5 bases). In germline, CDR1 is SGHTA, CDR2 FQGNSA. Trimming stripped 1 base from V and 2 bases from J, with 12 bases between. The CDR3 is 15 amino acids. CDR3 sequence: CASSLGGRAPYEQYF. CDR3 sequence (DNA): TGTGCCAGCAGCTTAGGAGGCAGGGCTCCCTACGAGCAGTACTTC.

This chain uses TRBV6-5 with TRBJ2-3, with 12 positions matching TRBD2. The germline V gene encodes CDR1 MNHEY and CDR2 SVGAGI. Germline trimming cut 4 bases from V and 5 bases from J; bases unmatched to any gene: 10. The CDR3 is made up of 17 amino acids. This CDR3 reads CASSSSGLAGVGDTQYF. The CDR3 nucleotides are TGTGCCAGCAGTTCATCGGGACTAGCGGGTGTCGGAGATACGCAGTATTTT.

This clonotype was recorded at least ten times. The CDR3 reads CASSEGRLRNEKLFF. DNA of the CDR3: TGTGCCAGCAGTGAAGGGCGGTTAAGAAATGAAAAACTGTTTTTT. The chain couples TRBV2 to TRBJ1-4; D remains ambiguous. Trimming pared 1 base from V and 5 bases from J, leaving 11 bases between. Germline V gene data show CDR1 as SNHLY and CDR2 as FYNNEI. The CDR3 is 15 amino acids.

For this clonotype: A junction end diverges from the germline sequence, so it may reflect a read error. The V call is TRBV4-3, the J call TRBJ2-7; 7 positions match TRBD1. The CDR3 consists of 14 residues. Germline V gives CDR1 LGHNA, CDR2 YSLEER. The CDR3 loop is CVSSQDRTGYEQYF. The CDR3 region has the DNA TGCGTCAGCAGCCAAGATCGGACAGGATACGAGCAGTACTTC.

In the case of this clonotype: It may be a read error: a sequence one base away is much more abundant. The conserved final phenylalanine or tryptophan is absent from the CDR3, which likely points to a read error. The CDR3 loop reads CASSPGLVVNEKLFI. The DNA for the CDR3 is TGTGCCAGCAGTCCGGGACTTGTAGTTAATGAAAAACTGTTTATT. V gene TRBV6-6 combines with J gene TRBJ1-4, with D maybe TRBD1 (5 bases). The CDR3 has 15 residues. Trimming shortened V by 5 bases and J by 4 bases, and 14 bases separated the two germline ends. Germline CDR1 reads MNHNY; CDR2 reads SVGAGI (reference sequence).

This clonotype was seen at least ten times. The rearrangement uses TRBV4-3 and TRBJ1-1; D unclear. Trimming removed 0 bases at V and 2 bases at J, with 10 bases between. The CDR3 totals 15 residues. Germline V gene data show CDR1 as LGHNA and CDR2 as YSLEER. The chain's CDR3 is CASSQDRTLNTEAFF. As DNA, the CDR3 is TGCGCCAGCAGCCAAGACAGAACCCTAAACACTGAAGCTTTCTTT.

This clonotype has only a few counts. The rearrangement joins TRBV6-5 to TRBJ1-2; 9 nucleotides line up with TRBD1. The trim removed 5 bases at V and 6 bases at J, leaving 7 bases unmatched. Germline assignment: CDR1 MNHEY and CDR2 SVGAGI. The CDR3 totals 14 residues. In DNA form, the CDR3 reads TGTGCCAGCAGTCTCCGACAGGGGGTCGATGGCTACACCTTC. This translates into CASSLRQGVDGYTF.

In regard to this clonotype: A much larger clonotype is one base distant, so this may be a read error. In this CDR3 the conserved last residue, phenylalanine or tryptophan, is missing, so a read error is likely. CDR3: CATEGQRSGANVLTS. The CDR3 nucleotides are TGTGCCACCGAGGGACAACGCTCTGGGGCCAACGTCCTGACTTCC. The chain carries TRBV24-1 and TRBJ2-6; the D gene is possibly TRBD1 (6 bases). The CDR3 extends over 15 amino acids. V was trimmed by 9 bases and J by 0 bases, leaving 11 bases between them. Germline CDR1 KGHDR, CDR2 SFDVKD.

With respect to this clonotype: This may be a read error, as it is one base from a much larger clone. The gene calls are TRBV20-1 and TRBJ2-2; D gene uncertain. Germline-derived CDR1 and CDR2 are DFQATT and SNEGSKA (reference sequence). The CDR3 has 13 residues. V gave up 6 bases and J gave up 3 bases, with 11 bases separating them. CDR3: CSARITHTGELFF. The CDR3 nucleotides are TGCAGTGCCAGGATTACCCACACCGGGGAGCTGTTTTTT.

Of note for this clonotype: A much bigger clone sits one base away, suggesting this may be a read error. The chain has TRBV4-3 and TRBJ2-3; D possibly uses TRBD1 or TRBD2 (7 bases each). Trimming cost V 1 base and J 5 bases, with 19 bases left between them. This CDR3 contains 17 residues. The germline V gene encodes CDR1 LGHNA and CDR2 YSLEER. In DNA form, the CDR3 reads TGCGCCAGCAGCCAAGCCCTACTAGCGAGGGGGCAAGATACGCAGTATTTT. Its protein is CASSQALLARGQDTQYF.

The sample holds a few counts of this clonotype. This rearrangement joins TRBV28 to TRBJ1-1; no definite D call. In germline, CDR1 is MDHEN, CDR2 SYDVKM. The CDR3 runs to 13 residues. Trimming left V 7 bases short and J 0 bases short, with 9 bases between. In DNA, the CDR3 is TGTGCCAGCAATCCAGACCTGAACACTGAAGCTTTCTTT. Translating it yields CASNPDLNTEAFF.

Many counts were recorded for this clonotype. The chain couples TRBV28 to TRBJ1-5, with D unclear. This CDR3 has 15 amino acids. From germline, CDR1 is MDHEN and CDR2 SYDVKM. V lost 3 bases, J lost 0 bases, and 9 bases lay in between. CDR3 amino acids: CASSFLGSSNQPQHF. The CDR3, as DNA: TGTGCCAGCAGTTTTTTGGGCAGTAGCAATCAGCCCCAGCATTTT.

Ten or more counts support this clonotype. The rearrangement joins TRBV4-3 to TRBJ2-7; D is ambiguous. Trimming removed 1 base from V and 0 bases from J, with 13 bases in between. Germline V gene sequence: CDR1 LGHNA, CDR2 YSLEER. This CDR3 region has 16 residues. CDR3 region: CASSQGPRLSSYEQYF. Written as DNA, the CDR3 is TGCGCCAGCAGCCAAGGGCCTCGGCTCAGCTCCTACGAGCAGTACTTC.

The chain couples TRBV7-2 to TRBJ2-1, with D perhaps TRBD2 (6 bases). The CDR3 length is 20 residues. V shed 6 bases and J shed 2 bases, with 29 bases lying between them. Germline V gene lookup returns CDR1 SGHTA and CDR2 FQGNSA. CDR3 nucleotides: TGTGCCAGCAGGGTTAGGGTGGCGGGGAGAACCCCCCTGCCCTACAATGAGCAGTTCTTC. Its protein is CASRVRVAGRTPLPYNEQFF.